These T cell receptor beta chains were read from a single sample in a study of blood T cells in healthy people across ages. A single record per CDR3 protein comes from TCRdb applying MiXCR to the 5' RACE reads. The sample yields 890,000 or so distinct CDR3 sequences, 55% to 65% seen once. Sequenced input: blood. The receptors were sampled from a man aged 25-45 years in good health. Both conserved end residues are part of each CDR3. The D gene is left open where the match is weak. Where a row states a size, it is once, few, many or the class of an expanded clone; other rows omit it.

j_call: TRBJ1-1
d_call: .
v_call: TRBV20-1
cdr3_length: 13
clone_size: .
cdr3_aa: CSAIEGGNTEAFF
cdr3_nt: TGCAGTGCTATAGAAGGAGGGAACACTGAAGCTTTCTTT

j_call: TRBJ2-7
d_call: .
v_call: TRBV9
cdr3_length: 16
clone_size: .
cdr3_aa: CASSHPRAGVHGEQYF
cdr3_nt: TGTGCCAGCAGCCACCCCCGGGCAGGGGTACATGGCGAGCAGTACTTC

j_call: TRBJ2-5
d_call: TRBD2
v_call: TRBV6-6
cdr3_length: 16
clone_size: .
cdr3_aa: CASSWETSGVQETQYF
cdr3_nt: TGTGCCAGCAGCTGGGAGACTAGCGGGGTACAAGAGACCCAGTACTTC

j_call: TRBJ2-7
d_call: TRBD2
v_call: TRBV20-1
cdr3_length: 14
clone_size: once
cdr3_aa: CSARDRGGVNEQYF
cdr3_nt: TGCAGTGCTAGAGATCGGGGGGGCGTAAACGAGCAGTACTTC

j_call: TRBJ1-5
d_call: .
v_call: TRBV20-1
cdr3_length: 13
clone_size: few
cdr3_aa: CSAHQGMDQPQHF
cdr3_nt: TGCAGTGCTCATCAGGGGATGGATCAGCCCCAGCATTTT

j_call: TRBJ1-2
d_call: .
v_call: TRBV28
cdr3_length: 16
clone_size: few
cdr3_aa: CASSLYREQGSYGYTF
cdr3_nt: TGTGCCAGCAGTTTATACAGGGAACAGGGATCCTATGGCTACACCTTC

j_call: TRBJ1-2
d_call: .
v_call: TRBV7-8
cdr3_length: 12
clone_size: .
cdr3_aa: CASNRGGMGYTF
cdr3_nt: TGTGCCAGCAACCGGGGGGGAATGGGCTACACCTTC

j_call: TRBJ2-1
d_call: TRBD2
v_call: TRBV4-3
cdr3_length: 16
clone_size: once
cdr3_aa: CASSQESSGGAREQFF
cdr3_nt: TGCGCCAGCAGCCAAGAATCTAGCGGGGGGGCTCGTGAGCAGTTCTTC

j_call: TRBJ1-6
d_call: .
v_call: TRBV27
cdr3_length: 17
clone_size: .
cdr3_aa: CASSQTGTWSYNSPLHF
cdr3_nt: TGTGCCAGCAGTCAGACGGGGACATGGTCCTATAATTCACCCCTCCACTTT

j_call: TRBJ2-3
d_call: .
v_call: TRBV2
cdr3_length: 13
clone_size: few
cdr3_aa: CASARGNTDTQYF
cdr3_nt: TGTGCCAGCGCTCGGGGTAACACAGATACGCAGTATTTT

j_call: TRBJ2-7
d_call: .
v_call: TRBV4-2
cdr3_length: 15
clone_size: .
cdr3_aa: CASSLEGIPSYEQYF
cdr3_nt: TGTGCCAGCAGCTTAGAGGGGATTCCCTCCTACGAGCAGTACTTC

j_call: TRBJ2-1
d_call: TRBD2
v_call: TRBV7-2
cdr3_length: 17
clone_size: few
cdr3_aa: CASSLASLAELGNEQFF
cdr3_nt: TGTGCCAGCAGCTTAGCGTCGCTAGCGGAATTGGGCAATGAGCAGTTCTTC

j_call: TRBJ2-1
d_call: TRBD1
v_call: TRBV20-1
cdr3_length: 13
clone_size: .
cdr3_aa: CSAFTGGDFRKFF
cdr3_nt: TGCAGTGCTTTCACAGGGGGCGACTTTAGAAAGTTCTTC

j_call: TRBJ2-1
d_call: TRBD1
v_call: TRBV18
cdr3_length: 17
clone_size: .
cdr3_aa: CASSPQGPGQGYNEQFF
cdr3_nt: TGTGCCAGCTCACCACAAGGACCGGGACAGGGGTACAATGAGCAGTTCTTC

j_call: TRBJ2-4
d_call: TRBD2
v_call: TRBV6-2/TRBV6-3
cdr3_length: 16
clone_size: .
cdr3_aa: CASNNPGLAGGPEQYF
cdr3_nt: TGTGCCAGCAATAATCCGGGACTAGCGGGGGGGCCTGAGCAGTACTTC